This T cell receptor (beta chain) came from a study of T cells after yellow fever vaccination (dated by TCRdb to about 2019). Notes on the research overall: The SMART-Seq v4 Ultra Low Input RNA kit was used to prepare libraries from fractions with low cell numbers. To follow T-cell clones before and after both primary and booster YFV17D yellow fever vaccination, bulk TCR alpha and beta repertoires underwent longitudinal sequencing. Two healthy male donors, one aged 18 to 30 and one aged 30 to 40 years, were included in the cohort. Blood was drawn at multiple timepoints before and after primary and secondary immunization, with bulk PBMC replicates and cell subsets isolated.

TCR cDNA was synthesized by 5'RACE template switching, which introduced a universal primer site and unique molecular identifiers. Priming of cDNA synthesis was performed from both the TCR alpha and TCR beta constant segments. Two PCR steps were used to amplify libraries, with sample barcodes and sequencing adapters being added in the second step. Sequencing of libraries was done on Illumina HiSeq 2500 (2x100 bp) or NovaSeq (2x150 bp). The paper's data handling went like this. Demultiplexing of reads and collapsing into UMI consensus sequences were performed with MIGEC, and V(D)J alignment was carried out with MiXCR. Vaccine-responding clonotypes were identified with edgeR using replicate PBMC samples, with FDR below 0.01 and a log2 fold change above 5 up to day 15 being required. Each bulk clonotype received a CD4 or CD8 identity based on whether the sequenced CD4 or CD8 repertoire contained that clonotype at higher abundance. The public sequencing data were trimmed at Q25 with fastp and processed into clonotypes with MiXCR by TCRdb, which kept only in-frame beta chains. Every entry covers one CDR3 protein and lists the most common genes and DNA from its rows. The V and J calls, along with clone size, are taken from TCRdb and not from the paper's own processing. For this sample the table gives around 140,000 distinct CDR3 sequences, of which 7.7% were detected only once. The top ten clonotypes cover roughly 0.73% of the sample.

On the study overall, not on this receptor specifically: Compared with the primary T-cell response, the secondary T-cell response was weaker but faster, peaking on day 5 rather than day 15. Because the study included only a couple of donors, the extent to which the findings can be generalized is limited. A small share of clonotypes occurred in both CD4 and CD8 compartments, likely arising from convergent recombination. After the booster, most of the clones that had expanded following primary vaccination were detected again (roughly 97% of CD4 and roughly 90% of CD8), which suggests that memory was broadly maintained. FACS-sorted repertoires could contain abundant contaminating clonotypes from the bulk population, so computational filtering was required.

A single count supports this clonotype. Its recognized antigen is unknown. No much larger clone is present one base from it, and per-base qualities are unavailable. One read represents weak support. At the junction V is shortened by 4 bases and J by 4 bases, with 11 bases in between. The CDR3 goes from the cysteine to the phenylalanine over 13 residues. The DNA shown is the 39-base CDR3, in frame from base 1. The treatment or condition label, read with the paper, signifies: live attenuated yellow fever vaccine strain. A standard Ficoll-Paque protocol was used to isolate PBMCs from peripheral blood. CD4 and CD8 T-cell fractions were isolated with Dynabeads CD4 and CD8 positive selection kits. RNA was extracted with TriZol from bulk PBMCs, CD4 and CD8 fractions, and dextramer-positive and dextramer-negative fractions.

The chain uses TRBV12-3 or TRBV12-4 and TRBJ2-7; a tentative D call is TRBD2 (6 bases match). This sequence was found in a man under 40 who received the YFV17D yellow fever vaccine. Sequenced here: CD4+ T cells sorted from PBMCs, sampled 5 days after the yellow fever booster vaccination. The DNA reads TGTGCCAGCAGTTCTTTGGGGGGTTACGAGCAGTACTTC. This encodes CASSSLGGYEQYF.